This is a list of T cell receptor beta chains from one sample in a study of beta chain features in type 1 diabetes. Libraries were prepared by immunoSEQ multiplex PCR; TCRdb keeps only in-frame clonotypes and omits some of them. The table includes almost 350,000 clones, approximately 8.2% detected once. The sequenced material came from central memory CD4+ T cells from blood. All receptors come from a woman aged 18 to 35 in good health. The CDR3 runs from the conserved cysteine through the conserved F or W. Fields, in order: CDR3 DNA, CDR3 protein, clone size, J gene, D gene, V gene. The D gene is left open where the match is weak. The listing skips clone size in some rows; elsewhere it reads once, few, many or a size class.

TGTGCCAGCAGCTTGTACACGGGAAGCACAGATACGCAGTATTTT,CASSLYTGSTDTQYF,.,TRBJ2-3,.,TRBV5-4
TGTGCCACCAGGCGGAATGAAGGCGGTAGTGGCAATGAGCAGTTCTTC,CATRRNEGGSGNEQFF,many,TRBJ2-1,.,TRBV15
TGCGCCAGCAGCTTGGGCAGGGTCCAAGAGACCCAGTACTTC,CASSLGRVQETQYF,few,TRBJ2-5,.,TRBV5-1
TGTGCCAGCAGCAAGGGGGGGTCGTATCCAGATACGCAGTATTTT,CASSKGGSYPDTQYF,.,TRBJ2-3,.,TRBV9
TGCAGCGTTAGCGGTCCACAAGAGACCCAGTACTTC,CSVSGPQETQYF,many,TRBJ2-5,.,TRBV29-1
TGTGCCAGCAGCTTAGCGGGGATTGGGGGCTTGCAGGCTAATGAAAAACTGTTTTTT,CASSLAGIGGLQANEKLFF,.,TRBJ1-4,.,TRBV7-8
TGTGCCAGCAGTCGTAGCGGGAGAAACCCAGATACGCAGTATTTT,CASSRSGRNPDTQYF,.,TRBJ2-3,TRBD2,TRBV6-5
TGTGCCAGCAGCCCAAAGCGGGATAGTAGCACAGATACGCAGTATTTT,CASSPKRDSSTDTQYF,many,TRBJ2-3,TRBD2,TRBV7-8
TGTGCCAGCAGCCACTCAACAGGGAGTTTCTACGAGCAGTACTTC,CASSHSTGSFYEQYF,.,TRBJ2-7,.,TRBV4-2
TGTGCCAGCAGCATTAACAGGGAAACCCAGTACTTC,CASSINRETQYF,.,TRBJ2-5,.,TRBV7-2
TGCAGCTCAGTTGGCGGGAGTAGTTCCTACAATGAGCAGTTCTTC,CSSVGGSSSYNEQFF,.,TRBJ2-1,TRBD2,TRBV29-1
TGTGCCAGCAGCTTAGCGCGACTAGCTGAGCAGTTCTTC,CASSLARLAEQFF,few,TRBJ2-1,TRBD2,TRBV7-2
TGTGCCAGCAGTTTACAGGGTTTAGGGGCCTACGAGCAGTACTTC,CASSLQGLGAYEQYF,few,TRBJ2-7,.,TRBV27